A single sample gave rise to the 8 T cell receptor beta chains below, sequenced in a study of early T cells in non-severe SARS-CoV-2 infection. MiXCR, applied by TCRdb to the 5' RACE reads, yields one record per CDR3 protein. This table has around 61,000 distinct CDR3 sequences, 10% to 14% appearing once. The sequenced sample was whole blood. The receptors stem from an adult who was a healthcare worker with PCR-confirmed SARS-CoV-2 infection or an uninfected control (not recorded which).

This clonotype was counted between two and nine times. The chain couples TRBV15 to TRBJ2-1; 9 bases are shared with TRBD1. Germline V gene lookup returns CDR1 LNHNV and CDR2 YYDKDF (reference sequence). With 0 bases clipped from V and 10 bases from J, the junction kept 1 base outside the gene matches. The CDR3 length is 13 residues. The CDR3 DNA is TGTGCCACCAGCAGAGAGGACAGGGGAGAGCAGTTCTTC. It translates to CATSREDRGEQFF.

This clonotype has a handful of counts. The J gene is TRBJ2-7, the V gene TRBV30; 8 bases match TRBD1. The trim removed 4 bases at V and 7 bases at J, leaving 9 bases unmatched. This CDR3 spans 13 amino acids. Germline lookup yields CDR1 GTSNPN and CDR2 SVGIG (reference sequence). The CDR3 spells CAWTRGPRREQYF. CDR3 nucleotide sequence: TGTGCCTGGACCAGGGGGCCTCGAAGGGAGCAGTACTTC.

This clonotype was picked up a small number of times. DNA of the CDR3: TGTGCCGGTGGACAGAACACCGGGGAGCTGTTTTTT. Its translation is CAGGQNTGELFF. This chain connects TRBV19 to TRBJ2-2, with D perhaps TRBD1 (5 bases). The CDR3 totals 12 residues. Looked up from germline, CDR1 is LNHDA and CDR2 is SQIVND (reference sequence). V was clipped by 11 bases and J by 1 base, with 8 bases between them.

This clonotype was recorded many times. The V call is TRBV20-1, the J call TRBJ2-3; 8 bases match TRBD2. J gave up 1 base and V 0 bases, and 9 bases lay outside the gene matches. From germline, CDR1 is DFQATT and CDR2 SNEGSKA (reference sequence). The CDR3 length is 17 residues. The CDR3 loop reads CSARDPWAGGRTDTQYF. CDR3 bases: TGCAGTGCTAGAGATCCTTGGGCGGGGGGTCGCACAGATACGCAGTATTTT.

This clonotype came up many times. The chain uses TRBV27 and TRBJ1-6; no reliable D call. This CDR3 spans 14 amino acids. Trimming took off 2 bases at V and 4 bases at J, with 6 bases between the two ends. The germline V gene has CDR1 MNHEY and CDR2 SMNVEV (reference sequence). The CDR3 nucleotides are TGTGCCAGCAGTTTAGGGCGGTATAATTCACCCCTCCACTTT. Its translation: CASSLGRYNSPLHF.

Details on this clonotype: A much larger clone lies one base from this, so it may be a read error. This chain connects TRBV19 to TRBJ1-5; 8 nucleotides align to TRBD1. Germline CDR1 is LNHDA and CDR2 is SQIVND (reference sequence). This CDR3 is 16 amino acids long. Here the CDR3 DNA reads TGTGCCAGTAATTTGATCGTCACAGGGGGAAATCAGCCCCAGAATTTT. Its translation: CASNLIVTGGNQPQNF.

This clonotype appeared a few times. This chain uses TRBV6-2 or TRBV6-3 with TRBJ2-3; 8 bases are shared with TRBD2. Germline-derived CDR1 and CDR2 are MNHEY and SVGEGT. V was pared by 2 bases and J by 8 bases, with 15 bases of the junction left unmatched. This CDR3 spans 17 amino acids. The chain's CDR3 is CASSYGGGLAGVSTQYF. The CDR3 DNA is TGTGCCAGCAGTTACGGGGGGGGGCTAGCGGGCGTGAGTACGCAGTATTTT.

At least ten counts were recorded for this clonotype. The chain links TRBV20-1 to TRBJ1-5; D is ambiguous. CDR1 and CDR2 (germline): DFQATT, SNEGSKA (reference sequence). The CDR3 consists of 13 residues. V was cut by 6 bases and J by 6 bases, with 15 bases left in between. Here the CDR3 DNA reads TGCAGTGCCCTGTTGGTTGGCGGTCAGCCCCAGCATTTT. Translation: CSALLVGGQPQHF.